What follows are 12 T cell receptor beta chains derived from one specimen sequenced in a study of shared clonotypes between healthy human individuals. The data were produced by immunoSEQ multiplex PCR, yet TCRdb's version contains in-frame clones alone and is incomplete. The repertoire has 2,100,000 or so clones, approximately 96% of them found once; the top ten carry 0.1% to 0.15%. Material for sequencing was naive CD4+ T cells sorted from blood. Subset denoted: CD45RA+ positively selected. The receptors were gathered from a man in his late teens or twenties in good health.

This clone has just one count. The chain recombines TRBV7-9 with TRBJ1-5; a possible D gene is TRBD1 (6 bases). CDR1 and CDR2 from the germline V gene are SEHNR and FQNEAQ (reference sequence). This CDR3 contains 18 residues. V lost 5 bases, J lost 1 base, and 21 bases lay in between. CDR3 in DNA: TGTGCCAGCAGCCCTACCCGGTCCGGGGGCGGGAGCAATCAGCCCCAGCATTTT. Amino acid sequence: CASSPTRSGGGSNQPQHF.

This clone is a singleton in its sample. V gene TRBV6-5 combines with J gene TRBJ1-6, with 9 bases that match TRBD1. The trim removed 4 bases at V and 14 bases at J, leaving 9 bases unmatched. Germline CDR1 is MNHEY and CDR2 is SVGAGI. The CDR3 runs to 14 residues. The CDR3 reads CASSWRTGVRTLHF. The CDR3 nucleotides read TGTGCCAGCAGTTGGAGGACAGGGGTTAGAACCCTCCACTTT.

Turning to this clone: The same CDR3 is also encoded by other DNA sequences in this sample. The chain has TRBV5-1 and TRBJ2-5; D perhaps matches TRBD1 (6 bases). The V and J ends lost 0 bases and 4 bases respectively, with 7 bases between them. Germline CDR1 SGHRS, CDR2 YFSETQ. This CDR3 comprises 13 residues. The CDR3 here is CASSLDRAETQYF. The CDR3 coding sequence is TGCGCCAGCAGCTTGGACAGGGCAGAGACCCAGTACTTC.

This chain uses TRBV10-3 with TRBJ1-5; TRBD1 aligns across 9 bases. After removal of 3 bases from V and 4 bases from J, the junction contained 7 bases not matched to a gene. The CDR3 is 16 residues long. Germline V gene sequence: CDR1 ENHRY, CDR2 SYGVKD. The CDR3 DNA reads TGTGCCATCAGTGATGGTTGGACAGGGGATAATCAGCCCCAGCATTTT. It encodes CAISDGWTGDNQPQHF.

J is TRBJ2-2 and V is TRBV28; D perhaps matches TRBD2 (6 bases). The V gene lost 4 bases and the J gene lost 2 bases, with 14 bases spanning the gap. The CDR3 runs to 16 residues. Germline V gives CDR1 MDHEN, CDR2 SYDVKM. CDR3 in DNA: TGTGCCAGCAGTTCCGCGGACGGGAGAAACACCGGGGAGCTGTTTTTT. It specifies CASSSADGRNTGELFF.

The V call is TRBV27, the J call TRBJ2-3; 13 nucleotides align to TRBD2. V was clipped by 4 bases and J by 3 bases; unmatched bases: 7. Germline V gene lookup returns CDR1 MNHEY and CDR2 SMNVEV (reference sequence). This CDR3 comprises 17 residues. CDR3 loop: CASSSLTSGRYTDTQYF. DNA for the CDR3: TGTGCCAGCAGTTCCCTGACTAGCGGGAGGTATACAGATACGCAGTATTTT.

J is TRBJ2-3 and V is TRBV25-1, with D hard to call. The germline gives CDR1 MGHDK, CDR2 SYGVNS. V gave up 6 bases and J gave up 5 bases, with 6 bases separating them. The CDR3 is made up of 11 amino acids. CDR3 protein: CASRLGDTQYF. The CDR3 DNA is TGTGCCAGCAGACTGGGAGATACGCAGTATTTT.

The rearrangement uses TRBV9 and TRBJ2-5, with 9 bases fitting TRBD2. The J segment lost 5 bases and the V segment lost 0 bases, leaving 8 bases of the junction unmatched. The length of the CDR3 is 16 residues. CDR1 and CDR2 (germline): SGDLS, YYNGEE. The CDR3 sequence is CASSVEVGLAWETQYF. Written as DNA, the CDR3 is TGTGCCAGCAGCGTAGAAGTGGGACTAGCTTGGGAGACCCAGTACTTC.

The rearrangement joins TRBV6-1 to TRBJ1-5; D might be TRBD1 (5 bases). The CDR3 covers 16 residues. The germline V gene encodes CDR1 MNHNS and CDR2 SASEGT. V was clipped by 2 bases and J by 6 bases, with 17 bases between them. In nucleotides, the CDR3 is TGTGCCAGCAGTGAATGGGGCAGGGCGGGGGTTCAGCCCCAGCATTTT. Translated, it gives CASSEWGRAGVQPQHF.

V gene TRBV6-5 combines with J gene TRBJ2-3; the match to TRBD2 covers 8 bases. With 4 bases clipped from V and 4 bases from J, the junction kept 10 bases outside the gene matches. Germline V CDR1 and CDR2: MNHEY, SVGAGI. This CDR3 has 16 residues. The CDR3 DNA sequence: TGTGCCAGCAGTTTCAAAGCGGGGGCCGTCGCAGATACGCAGTATTTT. The encoded protein is CASSFKAGAVADTQYF.

About this clone: Other DNA sequences in the sample encode the same CDR3. The chain combines TRBV28 with TRBJ2-7, with D perhaps matching TRBD1 (5 bases). Germline CDR1 reads MDHEN; CDR2 reads SYDVKM. Trimming removed 3 bases at V and 2 bases at J, with 8 bases between. The CDR3 sequence is 13 residues long. CDR3 coding DNA: TGTGCCAGCAGTTTGCAGGGCCCCTACGAGCAGTACTTC. It specifies CASSLQGPYEQYF.

The CDR3 sequence: CASSQSGTGFYEQYF. In DNA form, the CDR3 reads TGCGCCAGCAGTCAATCCGGGACAGGATTCTACGAGCAGTACTTC. This chain connects TRBV23-1 to TRBJ2-7; the match to TRBD1 covers 8 bases. TRBV23-1 is placed among ORFs of uncertain function. This CDR3 has 15 residues. V shed 0 bases, J shed 3 bases, and the junction held 4 bases outside the gene matches.